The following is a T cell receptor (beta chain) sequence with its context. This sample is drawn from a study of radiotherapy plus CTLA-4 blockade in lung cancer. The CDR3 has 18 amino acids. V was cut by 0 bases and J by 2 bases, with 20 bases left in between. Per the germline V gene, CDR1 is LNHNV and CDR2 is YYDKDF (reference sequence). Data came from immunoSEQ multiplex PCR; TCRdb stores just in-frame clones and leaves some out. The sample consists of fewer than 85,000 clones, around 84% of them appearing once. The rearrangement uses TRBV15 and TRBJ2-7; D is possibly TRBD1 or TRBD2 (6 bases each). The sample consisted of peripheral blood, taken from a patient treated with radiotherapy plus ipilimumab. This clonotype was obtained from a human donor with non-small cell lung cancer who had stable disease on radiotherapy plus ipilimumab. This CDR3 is CATSRDRGREMGTYEQYF. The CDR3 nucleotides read TGTGCCACCAGCAGAGATCGGGGGCGGGAAATGGGGACCTACGAGCAGTACTTC.